These T cell receptor beta chains were read from a single sample in a study of T-cell memory formation after mild COVID-19. TCRdb re-analysed the 5' RACE reads in MiXCR, keeping a single row per CDR3 protein. This sample yields approximately 440,000 distinct CDR3 sequences, of which 15% to 25% are seen a single time; 8.4% belongs to the top ten. The sequenced material came from PBMCs or a T cell subset sorted from them (not recorded which). These TCRs come from an adult woman who had mild COVID-19 (a few samples of this study predate the infection). Cell type and time point are not known. CDR3s include the opening cysteine and the closing phenylalanine or tryptophan. The D gene is left open where the match is weak. The listing skips clone size in some rows; elsewhere it reads once, few, many or a size class.

d_call j_call v_call clone_size cdr3_nt cdr3_aa
. TRBJ2-7 TRBV5-1 . TGCGCCAGCAGCCAAAATACCTACGAGCAGTACTTC CASSQNTYEQYF
. TRBJ1-2 TRBV5-5 . TGTGCCAGCAGCTTGGATTTGTTCTATGGCTACACCTTC CASSLDLFYGYTF
TRBD1 TRBJ1-1 TRBV18 . TGTGCCAGCTCACCACTACTTACAGGGGCAAACACTGAAGCTTTCTTT CASSPLLTGANTEAFF
. TRBJ1-4 TRBV12-3/TRBV12-4 few TGTGCCAGCAGGCAGGGACTGAATGAAAAACTGTTTTTT CASRQGLNEKLFF
TRBD2 TRBJ2-1 TRBV2 few TGTGCCAGCAGATTGTCGGGAGGCCGCTCCTACAATGAGCAGTTCTTC CASRLSGGRSYNEQFF
TRBD1 TRBJ2-5 TRBV12-3/TRBV12-4 few TGTGCCAGCAGTCCGGGACAGCGAGAGACCCAGTACTTC CASSPGQRETQYF
. TRBJ1-1 TRBV4-1 . TGCGCCAGCAGCCCAACCAGGGAGAACACTGAAGCTTTCTTT CASSPTRENTEAFF
. TRBJ2-3 TRBV6-5 . TGTGCCAGCAGCCGGACACCCCAGGGGCCTCTCACAGATACGCAGTATTTT CASSRTPQGPLTDTQYF
TRBD1 TRBJ2-3 TRBV5-1 . TGCGCCAGCAGCTCGAACCTGGGACAGGGGTCAGATACGCAGTATTTT CASSSNLGQGSDTQYF
. TRBJ1-1 TRBV29-1 few TGCAGCGTTGAGGGGACGGAATCTGAAGCTTTCTTT CSVEGTESEAFF
. TRBJ2-3 TRBV20-1 . TGCAGTGGTTTAGCGGTAGATACGCAGTATTTT CSGLAVDTQYF
TRBD1 TRBJ1-2 TRBV12-3/TRBV12-4 few TGTGCCAGCAACCCGGGACAGAGCTATGGCTACACCTTC CASNPGQSYGYTF
TRBD1 TRBJ2-3 TRBV24-1 . TGTGCCACTCAAACACAGGGGAATACGCAGTATTTT CATQTQGNTQYF
. TRBJ2-2 TRBV3-1 . TGTGCCAGCAGGAGGGGGGCAGACACCGGGGAGCTGTTTTTT CASRRGADTGELFF
. TRBJ1-2 TRBV9 few TGTGCCAGCAGCGTAGGGGGGGATTTCGTCTATGGCTACACCTTC CASSVGGDFVYGYTF
. TRBJ1-2 TRBV24-1 few TGTGCCACCAGTGATTCTTGGACCGGAGGCTACACCTTC CATSDSWTGGYTF
. TRBJ2-7 TRBV5-1 . TGCGCCAGCAGCGGGGGATCCGATTACAGCTCCTACGAGCAGTACTTC CASSGGSDYSSYEQYF
. TRBJ2-2 TRBV9 . TGTGCCAGCAGCGTATCAGGGTACACCGGGGAGCTGTTTTTT CASSVSGYTGELFF
. TRBJ1-1 TRBV7-9 few TGTGCCAGCAGACGCCTGCGGGACACCCGAGCAAACACTGAAGCTTTCTTT CASRRLRDTRANTEAFF
TRBD2 TRBJ2-3 TRBV20-1 . TGCAGTGCTAGAGATTCGAGCGGGAGGCTGGGCACAGATACGCAGTATTTT CSARDSSGRLGTDTQYF
. TRBJ2-1 TRBV5-1 few TGCGCCAGCAGCTTGGTAATGGGCTCCTACAATGAGCAGTTCTTC CASSLVMGSYNEQFF
. TRBJ1-1 TRBV4-2 once TGTGCCAGCAGCCAAGAGTTACGACAGAAGGACCCGGAAGCTTTCTTT CASSQELRQKDPEAFF
TRBD1 TRBJ2-2 TRBV7-9 few TGTGCCAGCACCTTGGACAGGGGGGTAATTGTTCGCACCGGGGAGCTGTTTTTT CASTLDRGVIVRTGELFF
TRBD2 TRBJ2-1 TRBV12-3/TRBV12-4 few TGTGCCAGCTCGGGGGGGCTAGTCTACAATGAGCAGTTCTTC CASSGGLVYNEQFF
. TRBJ2-5 TRBV7-2 . TGTGCCAGCAGCCCTCGCGACGGCCCCGCAGAGACCCAGTACTTC CASSPRDGPAETQYF
. TRBJ2-7 TRBV5-5 few TGTGCCAGCAGCTTAGACGGGTTCCCCTACGAGCAGTACTTC CASSLDGFPYEQYF
. TRBJ1-1 TRBV24-1 . TGTGCCACCAGTGTTTCGGGGAGTACTGAAGCTTTCTTT CATSVSGSTEAFF
. TRBJ2-7 TRBV6-1 . TGTGCCAGCAGTGAACTTTTGGGGGGCTATCTCTACGAGCAGTACTTC CASSELLGGYLYEQYF
. TRBJ2-1 TRBV24-1 . TGTGCCACCAGTGACGTACGCAATGAGCAGTTCTTC CATSDVRNEQFF
. TRBJ1-2 TRBV6-2/TRBV6-3 few TGTGCCAGCAGTTACCACAGCCAAAACTATGGCTACACCTTC CASSYHSQNYGYTF
TRBD2 TRBJ2-4 TRBV12-3/TRBV12-4 . TGTGCCAGCAGCCGGGACTACCTACACGGTGACATTCAGTACTTC CASSRDYLHGDIQYF
. TRBJ2-1 TRBV20-1 . TGCAGTGCTAGTTGGTCGAATGAGCAGTTCTTC CSASWSNEQFF
. TRBJ2-1 TRBV4-2 few TGTGCCAGCAGCCCGAAGGGAGACTCCTACAATGAGCAGTTCTTC CASSPKGDSYNEQFF
TRBD1 TRBJ1-5 TRBV20-1 many TGCAGTGCTAGAGATAGGGACAGGGGCACTCAGCCCCAGCATTTT CSARDRDRGTQPQHF
TRBD2 TRBJ2-2 TRBV5-1 few TGCGCCAGCAGCTTGGCTAGCGGGTGGACCGGGGAGCTGTTTTTT CASSLASGWTGELFF
. TRBJ2-3 TRBV18 . TGTGCCAGCTCACCGGACACGAGGACGGAAAATACGCAGTATTTT CASSPDTRTENTQYF